Reported below is one TCR beta chain. Original analysis: From reference gene primer amplification, estimates of nucleated cell counts were derived. Sequencing used immunoSEQ multiplex PCR; TCRdb keeps in-frame clones, though not all of them. From that table come the V and J calls and clone size; the DNA was used to work out D and trimming. The sample lists 150,000 or so clones, 55% to 75% seen once, with around 2% in the top ten. Looked up from germline, CDR1 is KGHDR and CDR2 is SFDVKD. This CDR3 is built from 16 residues. V was clipped by 5 bases and J by 5 bases; unmatched bases: 9. The sample comes from a study of blood T cell repertoires in COVID-19. Study-level background: Spain, Italy and the United States supplied samples that represented acute and convalescent COVID-19. PBMCs, B-cell-depleted T cells, or T cells were the source of the cDNA or gDNA that made up the material.

This receptor was obtained from a woman in her seventies with acute or convalescent COVID-19. V and J are TRBV24-1 and TRBJ1-5; 9 bases are a match to TRBD1. Sequences were obtained from peripheral blood. The CDR3 sequence: CATSGGQGDSHQPQHF. DNA of the CDR3: TGTGCCACCAGTGGGGGACAGGGTGATTCGCATCAGCCCCAGCATTTT.